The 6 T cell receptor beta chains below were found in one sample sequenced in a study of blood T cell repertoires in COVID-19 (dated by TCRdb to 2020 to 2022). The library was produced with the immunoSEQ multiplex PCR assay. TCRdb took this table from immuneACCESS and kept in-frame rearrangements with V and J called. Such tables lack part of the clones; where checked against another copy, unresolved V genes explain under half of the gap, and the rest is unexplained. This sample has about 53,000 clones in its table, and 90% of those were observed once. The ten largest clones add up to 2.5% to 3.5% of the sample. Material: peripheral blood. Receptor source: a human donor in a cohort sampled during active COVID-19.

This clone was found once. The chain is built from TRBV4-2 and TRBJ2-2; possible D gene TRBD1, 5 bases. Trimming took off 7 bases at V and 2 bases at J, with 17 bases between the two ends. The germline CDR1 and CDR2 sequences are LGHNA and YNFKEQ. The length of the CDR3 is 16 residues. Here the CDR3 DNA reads TGTGCCAGCATCGACCTGGGGCGGACCAACACCGGGGAGCTGTTTTTT. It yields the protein CASIDLGRTNTGELFF.

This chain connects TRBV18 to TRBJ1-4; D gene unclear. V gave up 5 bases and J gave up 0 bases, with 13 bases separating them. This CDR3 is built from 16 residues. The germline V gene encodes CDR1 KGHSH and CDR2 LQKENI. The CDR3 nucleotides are TGTGCCAGCTCAACTAGCGACGGTGCAACTAATGAAAAACTGTTTTTT. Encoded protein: CASSTSDGATNEKLFF.

CDR3 loop: CSGRQEETQYF. CDR3 nucleotide sequence: TGCAGCGGCCGTCAGGAAGAGACCCAGTACTTC. The rearrangement links TRBV29-1 to TRBJ2-5; no definite D call. Germline V CDR1 and CDR2: SQVTM, ANQGSEA. The V end was cut by 7 bases, the J end by 3 bases, with 9 bases between. The length of the CDR3 is 11 residues.

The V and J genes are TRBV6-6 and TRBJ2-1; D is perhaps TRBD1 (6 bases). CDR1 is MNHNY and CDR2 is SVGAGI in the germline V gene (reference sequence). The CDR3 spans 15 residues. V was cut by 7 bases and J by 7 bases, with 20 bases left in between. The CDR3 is CASTRSDLRGNEQFF. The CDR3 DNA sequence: TGTGCCAGCACTCGATCGGACCTTAGGGGGAATGAGCAGTTCTTC.

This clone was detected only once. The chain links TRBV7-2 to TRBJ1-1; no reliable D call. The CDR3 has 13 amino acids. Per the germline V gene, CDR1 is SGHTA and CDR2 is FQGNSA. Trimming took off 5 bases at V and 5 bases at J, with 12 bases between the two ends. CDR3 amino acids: CASSLNFDTEAFF. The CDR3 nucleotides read TGTGCCAGCAGCCTAAATTTTGATACTGAAGCTTTCTTT.

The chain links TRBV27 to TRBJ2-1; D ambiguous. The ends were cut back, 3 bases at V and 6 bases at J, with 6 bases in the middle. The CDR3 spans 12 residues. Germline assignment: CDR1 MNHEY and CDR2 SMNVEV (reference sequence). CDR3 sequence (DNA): TGTGCCAGCAGTTTTACCGGCAATGAGCAGTTCTTC. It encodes CASSFTGNEQFF.